Reported below is one T cell receptor (beta chain). Its antigen remains unknown. One end of the junction does not line up with germline, which may come from a read error. This CDR3 spans 12 amino acids. Germline loops: CDR1 SEHNR, CDR2 FQNEAQ (reference sequence). These data are taken from a study of identical twins. Study-wide results and caveats: Out-of-frame alpha sequences shared by twins were enriched for low generation probability. Fewer insertions characterized abundant cord blood beta clonotypes, whereas memory repertoires showed none. Twins' surplus sharing was weaker for beta out-of-frame sequences.

Via MiXCR, TCRdb re-called the 5' RACE reads, giving one row per CDR3 protein. The data contain 570,000 or so distinct CDR3 sequences, roughly 9.5% of them seen just once; the ten biggest clones take up approximately 3.2%. The same data also went into a second study, on yellow fever vaccine responses in identical twins.

The rearrangement links TRBV7-9 to TRBJ1-1; D call uncertain. The sample taken for sequencing was PBMCs. The source of this sequence is a woman under 30 in good health. The CDR3 DNA sequence: TGTGCCAGCAGCTTGCCGGGGTCAGAAGCTCTCTTT. This translates into CASSLPGSEALF.